This T cell receptor beta chain comes out of a study of cytomegalovirus exposure and HLA in healthy donors. General study points: The study put some 150 TCR beta chains on its list as cytomegalovirus-associated. Another analysis was done later, and it associated approximately 18,000 TCR beta sequences with HLA alleles at 0.05 false discovery rate. Immune exposure information available was restricted to CMV serostatus.

To note about this clone: Its antigen is not identified.

The PCR contained 60 Vbeta and 13 Jbeta primers. As handled by the study authors: A later analysis tallied 80 million or so unique TCR beta chains, 9 million to 12 million of them shared. Some clones are missing from TCRdb's copy, which holds only in-frame ones; the method was immunoSEQ multiplex PCR. The V and J calls and clone size were taken over from that table, and D and trimming were inferred from the DNA. The sample shows fewer than 120,000 clones, about three quarters of them seen only once. The CDR3 totals 12 residues. Germline values: CDR1 MNHNS, CDR2 SASEGT. V lost 10 bases and J lost 4; bases outside the gene matches: 4.

The rearrangement links TRBV6-1 to TRBJ1-2; 9 nucleotides align to TRBD1. The material sequenced was PBMCs. This receptor was obtained from a woman aged 25-40 years in good health and CMV-seronegative. The CDR3 DNA follows: TGTGCCACACGGACAGGGGCCTATGGCTACACCTTC. It encodes CATRTGAYGYTF.